Described below is a single TCR beta chain sequence and its context. Patients selected for sequencing had displayed CD8+CD57+ cell expansion by flow cytometry. This CDR3 is 15 amino acids long. V lost 2 bases and J lost 5, with 16 bases in between. Germline V gene lookup returns CDR1 SGDLS and CDR2 YYNGEE. TCR beta VDJ and CDR3 profiles were obtained from a genomic DNA template. TCRdb used MiXCR to reprocess the reads, holding one entry per CDR3 protein. The data contain under 350,000 distinct CDR3 sequences, around three fifths of them singletons. This sample is drawn from a study of CD8+CD57+ T cells in acquired aplastic anemia.

What was sequenced was sorted CD4+, CD8+, or CD8+CD57+ T cells (not recorded which) from PBMCs. This chain uses TRBV9 with TRBJ2-5, with a possible D match to TRBD2 (7 bases). The source of this sequence is a human donor with aplastic anemia. The CDR3 bases are TGTGCCAGCAGCGTCCAGGGGAGGGCCGGTGAGACCCAGTACTTC. It specifies CASSVQGRAGETQYF.